These 21 T cell receptor beta chains came from one sample sequenced in a study of blood T cells in healthy people across ages. Sample-barcoded 5' priming and a J-beta primer mix drove a second PCR of about 6 to 12 cycles. Using its own MiXCR run on the 5' RACE reads, TCRdb lists one record per CDR3 protein. The sample records 650,000 or so distinct CDR3 sequences, about 51% being singletons. The sequenced sample consisted of blood. All receptors come from a woman at least 80 years old in good health.

This clonotype was recorded once. A much larger clone sits a single nucleotide away, making a read error possible. The CDR3 DNA is TGTGCCGGCAGCCCCCGGGGTGGGGGGCACTATGGCTACACCTTC. Its protein is CAGSPRGGGHYGYTF. The chain couples TRBV7-2 to TRBJ1-2, with TRBD1 as a possible D gene (6 bases). Germline loops: CDR1 SGHTA, CDR2 FQGNSA. The CDR3 consists of 15 residues.

A remark on this clonotype: Its ends do not fully match the called genes, so a read error is possible. J is TRBJ2-4 and V is TRBV11-2; perhaps D is TRBD1 or TRBD2 (5 bases each). The germline V gene encodes CDR1 SGHAT and CDR2 FQNNGV. The CDR3 length is 15 residues. As DNA, the CDR3 is TGTGCCAGCAGCTTTGGGGGTCTAGCCAAAAGCATTCAGTACTTC. This translates into CASSFGGLAKSIQYF.

This clonotype was counted only a few times. The chain carries TRBV6-4 and TRBJ2-3; D unclear. The CDR3 is made up of 15 amino acids. The germline V and J ends were trimmed by 10 bases and 0 bases, with 17 bases remaining between them. Per the germline V gene, CDR1 is MRHNA and CDR2 is SNTAGT. DNA for the CDR3: TGTGCCACCCCGCGTTCTGGTCATAGCACAGATACGCAGTATTTT. It encodes CATPRSGHSTDTQYF.

This clonotype has a handful of counts. The V call is TRBV20-1, the J call TRBJ2-4, with D hard to call. The germline CDR1 and CDR2 sequences are DFQATT and SNEGSKA (reference sequence). V lost 5 bases to trimming and J lost 3 bases, with 20 bases between them. This CDR3 comprises 16 residues. The CDR3 sequence is CSAHPQKISGKNIQYF. The DNA for the CDR3 is TGCAGTGCTCACCCCCAGAAAATCTCGGGCAAAAACATTCAGTACTTC.

This clonotype was observed at least ten times. The chain carries TRBV20-1 and TRBJ2-3; TRBD2 matches 7 bases. CDR1 and CDR2 from the germline V gene are DFQATT and SNEGSKA (reference sequence). This CDR3 spans 16 amino acids. V trimming: 6 bases; J trimming: 3 bases; junction bases outside the gene matches: 15. The CDR3 DNA is TGCAGTGCCGGTCTCACCGGAGCGGGGTGGACAGATACGCAGTATTTT. Amino acids: CSAGLTGAGWTDTQYF.

This clonotype was seen a handful of times. The chain recombines TRBV3-1 with TRBJ2-7, with unresolved D. Deletions cut 4 bases from V and 0 bases from J, with 13 bases between. The germline V gene encodes CDR1 LGHDT and CDR2 YNNKEL (reference sequence). The CDR3 is 15 residues long. Here the CDR3 DNA reads TGTGCCAGCAGCCTACGAGACGACCCCTCCTACGAGCAGTACTTC. Translation: CASSLRDDPSYEQYF.

This clonotype has at least ten counts. This sequence joins TRBV2 and TRBJ2-7; 7 bases are a match to TRBD2. The length of the CDR3 is 15 residues. The germline CDR1 and CDR2 sequences are SNHLY and FYNNEI. With 6 bases clipped from V and 4 bases from J, the junction kept 12 bases outside the gene matches. CDR3 coding DNA: TGTGCCAGCAGCCCTCTAGCGGAGGGAAGGTACGAGCAGTACTTC. Translating gives CASSPLAEGRYEQYF.

V gene TRBV27 combines with J gene TRBJ2-7; D may be TRBD2 (6 bases). Germline-derived CDR1 and CDR2 are MNHEY and SMNVEV (reference sequence). The CDR3 sequence is 14 residues long. The germline V and J ends were trimmed by 11 bases and 1 base, with 18 bases remaining between them. CDR3 protein: CAGARDGLSYEQYF. The DNA of the CDR3 is TGTGCCGGTGCCCGGGACGGACTATCCTACGAGCAGTACTTC.

This CDR3 reads CASSPSMGFYNEQFF. The CDR3 DNA is TGTGCCAGCAGCCCGTCCATGGGATTTTACAATGAGCAGTTCTTC. The gene calls are TRBV7-2 and TRBJ2-1; D is unclear. Germline V lookup: CDR1 SGHTA, CDR2 FQGNSA. The CDR3 runs to 15 residues. Trimming took 5 bases from V and 4 from J, leaving 15 bases between them.

This clonotype has just one count. The gene calls are TRBV3-1 and TRBJ2-3, with 8 bases identical to TRBD1. This CDR3 spans 16 amino acids. Germline trimming cut 0 bases from V and 6 bases from J; bases unmatched to any gene: 8. Germline-derived CDR1 and CDR2 are LGHDT and YNNKEL (reference sequence). The CDR3: CASSQDRTGSLDTQYF. The CDR3, as DNA: TGTGCCAGCAGCCAAGATCGGACAGGGTCCTTGGATACGCAGTATTTT.

This chain links TRBV27 with TRBJ2-1, with 13 bases fitting TRBD2. CDR1 and CDR2 from the germline V gene are MNHEY and SMNVEV (reference sequence). Trimming removed 3 bases from V and 5 bases from J; junction bases left unmatched: 4. The CDR3 spans 16 residues. The CDR3 bases are TGTGCCAGCAGTTTTAAGACTAGCGGGAGGAACAATGAGCAGTTCTTC. As protein: CASSFKTSGRNNEQFF.

The V and J genes are TRBV10-3 and TRBJ1-1, with D possibly matching TRBD1 (5 bases). The CDR3 has 13 residues. Trimming took off 1 base at V and 4 bases at J, with 7 bases between the two ends. The germline V gene has CDR1 ENHRY and CDR2 SYGVKD. CDR3 DNA: TGTGCCATCAGTGAGTGGGGACGCACTGAAGCTTTCTTT. Translated: CAISEWGRTEAFF.

There are a few counts of this clonotype. V gene TRBV7-8 combines with J gene TRBJ2-7; 9 bases fit TRBD2. The CDR3 extends over 15 amino acids. Germline V lookup: CDR1 SGHVS, CDR2 FQNEAQ. J was trimmed by 3 bases and V by 1 base; bases with no gene match: 4. CDR3 in DNA: TGTGCCAGCAGCTTAGTGGGGACTAGCTTCTACGAGCAGTACTTC. The encoded protein is CASSLVGTSFYEQYF.

This sequence joins TRBV5-6 and TRBJ2-4, with D tentatively TRBD2 (6 bases). The DNA end lines up better with TRBJ2-7; the J call may be wrong. This CDR3 is built from 14 residues. Germline V lookup: CDR1 SGHDT, CDR2 YYEEEE. The CDR3 protein is CASSMWRRDYEQYF. The CDR3 coding sequence is TGTGCCAGCAGCATGTGGAGGAGGGACTACGAGCAGTACTTC.

In regard to this clonotype: One base away lies a much larger clone, so this may be a sequencing read error. V usage is TRBV7-6 and J usage is TRBJ2-5; 8 bases fit TRBD1. Germline assignment: CDR1 SGHVS and CDR2 FNYEAQ. This CDR3 contains 16 residues. V shed 2 bases and J 11 bases; nucleotides not matched to a gene: 16. In nucleotides, the CDR3 is TGTGCCAGCAGCTTACGAGGACAGGGATTCTTGGGTGAGCAGTACTTC. Amino acid sequence: CASSLRGQGFLGEQYF.

This clonotype was seen more than once but under ten times. A read error is possible here, since a much larger clone lies one base away. The chain joins TRBV6-5 to TRBJ1-1; no definite D call. The length of the CDR3 is 16 residues. CDR1 is MNHEY and CDR2 is SVGAGI in the germline V gene. V shed 1 base and J shed 4 bases, with 16 bases lying between them. In DNA, the CDR3 is TGTGCCAGCAGTTACTTAGTGGACCCTGAGAGCACTGAAGCTTTCTTT. Protein product: CASSYLVDPESTEAFF.

The rearrangement uses TRBV12-3 or TRBV12-4 and TRBJ2-5; D gene unclear. The CDR3 is made up of 12 amino acids. V was clipped by 2 bases and J by 11 bases, with 12 bases between them. CDR3 amino acids: CASSLMSNEQYF. In nucleotides, the CDR3 is TGTGCCAGCAGTTTAATGTCGAATGAGCAGTACTTC.

The chain's CDR3 is CASSPRQGRDYEQYF. The CDR3 DNA reads as TGTGCCAGCAGTCCTAGACAGGGACGGGACTACGAGCAGTACTTC. The chain carries TRBV12-3 or TRBV12-4 and TRBJ2-7; 7 bases are shared with TRBD1. V dropped 5 bases and J dropped 3; count of bases not matched to a gene: 10. The CDR3 length is 15 residues.

This clonotype was seen many times. This chain links TRBV12-3 or TRBV12-4 with TRBJ2-1, with 7 bases that match TRBD1. With 8 bases clipped from V and 4 bases from J, the junction kept 5 bases outside the gene matches. There are 13 residues in the CDR3. The CDR3: CASRPGQYNEQFF. The DNA for the CDR3 is TGTGCCAGCCGTCCGGGACAGTACAATGAGCAGTTCTTC.

This chain links TRBV21-1 with TRBJ2-2; TRBD1, the table's D call, lacks a check against the DNA. TRBV21-1 is given as a pseudogene. The CDR3 has 16 residues. CDR3 nucleotides: TGTGCCAGCAGCAAAGTTCGGGGGATGAACACCGGGGAGCTGTTTTTT. Amino acid sequence: CASSKVRGMNTGELFF.

The table lists this clonotype with a few counts. The chain couples TRBV3-1 to TRBJ2-2; D gene ambiguous. The germline V gene encodes CDR1 LGHDT and CDR2 YNNKEL (reference sequence). Trimming took off 4 bases at V and 4 bases at J, with 7 bases between the two ends. This CDR3 contains 13 residues. CDR3 sequence reads: CASSPAVTGELFF. The CDR3 region has the DNA TGTGCCAGCAGCCCCGCGGTCACCGGGGAGCTGTTTTTT.